The T cell receptor beta chain described here comes from a study of cytomegalovirus exposure and HLA in healthy donors (dated by TCRdb to the late 2010s). Describing the broader study: An earlier analysis of roughly 500 of the donors reported 250 to 300 Gb of sequence data and about 100 million unique TCR beta sequences from 150 million to 200 million T cells. An early release that covered about 600 HLA-typed donors contained about 300 gigabases of sequencing data and tens of millions of unique TCR sequences. Among the roughly 400 genotyped donors, approximately 81% belonged to the genetic ancestry cluster associated with self-reported Caucasian donors. The study aimed to test whether signatures of past pathogen exposure could be identified by cataloging public T cell receptors. The study profiled the T cell repertoires of more than 500 subjects by immunosequencing and related them to cytomegalovirus serostatus. Along with the approximately 700-subject first cohort, a separate validation cohort of around 120 different subjects was used. To predict cytomegalovirus infection status, the study combined high-throughput TCR immunosequencing, statistical association of individual TCRs with disease status, and machine learning. To study patterns of TCR occurrence, a later analysis re-analyzed previously published TCR beta repertoires from 650 to 750 donors and added high-resolution HLA genotyping. Rather than drawing on any new phenotypic data, the later analysis identified candidate immune exposures from TCR beta sequences and the way those sequences occurred across donors. To decide whether each TCR beta V gene segment behaved as functional or pseudogenic, an earlier analysis of some 570 of the donors relied on high-throughput TCR beta sequencing. Donor age, sex, ethnicity and CMV serostatus were compiled together with the repertoire data. A later genetic analysis took genome-wide SNP genotypes for about 55% of the 666 donors and used that subset as a discovery cohort. Every repertoire in the discovery cohort had been generated on one and the same sequencing platform. HLA typing included class I and class II loci at four-digit resolution. Typing coverage varied by locus: roughly 629-630 donors for A, B, C, DRB1 and DQB1; roughly 510 for DQA1; 600 to 610 for DPA1; some 470 for DPB1. Roughly 5 DR-DQ haplotypes were treated as single units for association and clustering because of strong linkage in the cohort. On average, around 200,000 unique TCR beta nucleotide sequences were sequenced per donor among about 400 genotyped donors of the cohort, with 15% to 20% of those sequences being non-productive. Study-wide findings and limitations: A group of highly shared sequence variants was considered likely to be a technical artifact of the sequencing pipeline. Correlated functional status among segregating V segments might reflect linkage disequilibrium, but an unknown experimental factor could not be ruled out. In this cohort, only TCR beta chains were sequenced, and detectable features were limited by the absence of alpha or paired-chain data. In a later analysis, the rate of TCR association differed among HLA loci, with DRB1 alleles having the most associated TCRs and HLA-C alleles having the fewest. Most TCR sequences were seen in very few donors, while some public TCRs were found in many individuals. According to a later genetic analysis, donors in an Asian-associated ancestry cluster had fewer N-insertions in productive TCRs than the approximately 630-donor mean. When HLA alleles, especially DR and DQ, strongly co-occurred, TCR associations were difficult to assign to individual alleles. Immune exposure information for the cohort was limited to CMV serostatus. A few of the identified cytomegalovirus-associated TCR beta chains were confirmed in vitro to be specific for cytomegalovirus antigens. In a later analysis, most CMV-associated TCR beta chains were found to appear HLA-restricted, with HLA associations seemingly driven largely by CMV exposure. The authors suggested that the approach could potentially be extended to other disease states and immunological phenotypes. In both the original and validation cohorts, the classifier was reported to diagnose cytomegalovirus status with high specificity and sensitivity. At a false discovery rate of 0.05, a later analysis linked fewer than 20,000 TCR beta sequences to specific HLA alleles. A later analysis found that HLA-associated TCR beta chains were more clonally expanded and had lower generation probabilities than equally common non-associated chains. In an earlier analysis of roughly 560 of the donors, most TCR beta V segments were observed in productive rearrangements about 90% or about 30% of the time, broadly matching IMGT annotations. According to a later analysis, parvovirus B19, influenza, CMV and Epstein-Barr virus appeared linked to several top co-occurrence clusters. The presence/absence analyses assumed that sequencing depth was roughly uniform across donors, and that assumption may not be true. Because counts were too low, seventeen rarely observed V segments, including chromosome 9 orphons, were excluded from the earlier analysis of around 590 of the donors. An association between a missense DCLRE1C variant and V-gene and J-gene trimming of TCR beta chains was found in a later genetic analysis and replicated in an independent cohort. HLA typing was unavailable for some donors at each locus, so association tests used only the typed subset. A further reported finding was that TCR beta sequences accurately predicted the HLA-A and HLA-B alleles for most subjects in the first cohort. The study gave a list of under 200 TCR beta chains associated with cytomegalovirus.

In total, approximately 690 healthy bone marrow donors made up the cohort. At the time of sampling, all cohort members were nominally healthy, though unrecorded immune exposures were likely present. The donor was CMV seronegative and belonged to the group of approximately 320 seronegative cohort members. Every donor gave a peripheral blood sample, and the peripheral blood mononuclear cells from that sample were used for TCR beta sequencing. The Qiagen DNeasy Blood Extraction Kit was used to extract genomic DNA from the blood cell samples. Library construction relied on the immunoSEQ multiplex PCR assay. A mixture of 60 forward primers for TCR Vbeta segments and 13 reverse primers for TCR Jbeta segments was used in the multiplex PCR. A multiplex PCR assay on genomic DNA amplified the CDR3 region of rearranged TCR beta genes. The Illumina HiSeq System was used to sequence the amplified TCR beta libraries as 87-base-pair reads. As for the authors' bioinformatics: A later analysis counted some 80 million unique TCR beta chains across the 700 or so repertoires, and some 12 million of these chains were shared by at least two donors. Raw reads were error-corrected and collapsed into unique sequences with a nearest-neighbor algorithm that merged closely related sequences to remove PCR and sequencing errors. To assign V, D and J gene segments, CDR3 sequences were aligned to IMGT reference sequences. For a sequence to be retained, a match of at least six nucleotides was required to both a V gene segment and a J gene segment. Rearrangements were called productive when the CDR3 lacked stop codons and stayed in frame with V and J; all others were non-productive. CDR3 was defined by IMGT convention, running from the second conserved V-encoded cysteine to the conserved J-encoded phenylalanine. The earlier analysis of 500 to 650 of the donors excluded any sequence lacking an unambiguous match to a single V gene segment. An earlier analysis of over 450 of the donors classified V segments as functional when productive rearrangements were above 56.7% and as segregating when the standard deviation between donors was above 5%. A statistical classification framework was built to diagnose cytomegalovirus status from the catalog of TCR beta chain sequences. V and J gene assignment, in a later analysis, came from comparing TCR nucleotide sequences with IMGT/GENE-DB human TR gene sequences. Using the TCRdist pipeline, a later analysis assigned CDR3 sequences along with most-parsimonious VDJ recombination scenarios. In a later analysis, each TCR beta chain was defined by its CDR3 amino acid sequence together with its V-gene family, and reads lacking a unique V-gene family were excluded. A later analysis removed 450 to 600 highly shared, low-generation-probability nucleotide sequences to deal with suspected cross-contamination and a sequencing artifact. In a later analysis, a clonal expansion index was calculated for each public chain from normalized within-repertoire ranks of inferred template counts. A later analysis computed generation probabilities with a VDJ recombination model fitted to out-of-frame rearrangements, and checked the results against IGoR. In a later analysis, hypergeometric tests were used to score TCR-TCR, TCR-HLA and TCR-CMV co-occurrence, with a repertoire-size bias correction applied to TCR pairs. In a later analysis, false discovery rates were estimated by permuting HLA or CMV assignments 20 times. In a later analysis, co-occurring TCRs were grouped using DBSCAN, and TCRdist sequence similarity was added for clustering within HLA-allele-positive subsets. For co-occurrence clustering, repertoires with fewer than 30,000 or more than 120,000 public chains were excluded, along with four to six repertoires with anomalous nucleotide sharing. The clones in this table, taken by TCRdb from immuneACCESS, are in-frame only. Not every clone is retained; where verified, under half of the shortfall comes from an unresolved V gene, and the cause of the rest is unknown. V, J and clone size derive from that table, while D and trimming were established from the DNA sequence. Present in this sample are around 180,000 clones, about 77% of which were seen just once. The ten top clones hold about 2.4% of the sample.

For this clone: Which antigen it targets is not known. Within one base of it there is no much larger clone, and no base qualities were kept.

The receptor comes from a man aged 55 to 70 in good health and CMV-seronegative. Sequencing was carried out using PBMCs.

The nucleotide sequence is TGTGCCAGCAGCAACCTCCTTAGCGGGAGAAGCTCCTACGAGCAGTACTTC. The resulting protein is CASSNLLSGRSSYEQYF. The chain employs TRBV7-8 and TRBJ2-7, and 9 bases in between align with TRBD2. Here V drops 5 bases and J drops 0 bases, and the junction holds 11 bases not matched to any gene. Looking up the germline V gene yields CDR1 SGHVS and CDR2 FQNEAQ. The CDR3 goes from the cysteine to the phenylalanine over 17 residues. CDR3 DNA is the only sequence kept; it has 51 bases, read in frame from the first base. Extended through the reference TRBV7-8 and TRBJ2-7 proteins, this CDR3 yields the full variable domain: GAGVSQSPRYKVAKRGQDVALRCDPISGHVSLFWYQQALGQGPEFLTYFQNEAQLDKSGLPSDRFFAERPEGSVSTLKIQRTQQEDSAVYLCASSNLLSGRSSYEQYFGPGTRLTVT.